This T cell receptor (beta chain) is drawn from a study of CD8 T cells in Susac syndrome. The CDR3 is 14 amino acids. RNA amounts of roughly 0.5 to 1 ug underwent reverse transcription with random hexamers. Amplification of TCR beta CDR3 across 54 Vbeta and 13 Jbeta was performed with immunoSEQ multiplex PCR. TCRdb used MiXCR to reprocess the immunoSEQ multiplex PCR reads, holding one entry per CDR3 protein. The table shows 150,000 to 250,000 distinct CDR3 sequences, with nearly 95% occurring only once. The chain links TRBV12-2 to TRBJ1-4; TRBD1, the D gene given by the table, was not confirmed from the DNA. TRBV12-2 is shown as a pseudogene. The sequence was obtained from a human donor with multiple sclerosis. Sequenced: CD4+ T cells from PBMCs. The CDR3 loop is CASRLADRGEKLFF. The DNA of the CDR3 is TGTGCAAGTCGCTTAGCGGACAGGGGAGAAAAACTGTTTTTT.